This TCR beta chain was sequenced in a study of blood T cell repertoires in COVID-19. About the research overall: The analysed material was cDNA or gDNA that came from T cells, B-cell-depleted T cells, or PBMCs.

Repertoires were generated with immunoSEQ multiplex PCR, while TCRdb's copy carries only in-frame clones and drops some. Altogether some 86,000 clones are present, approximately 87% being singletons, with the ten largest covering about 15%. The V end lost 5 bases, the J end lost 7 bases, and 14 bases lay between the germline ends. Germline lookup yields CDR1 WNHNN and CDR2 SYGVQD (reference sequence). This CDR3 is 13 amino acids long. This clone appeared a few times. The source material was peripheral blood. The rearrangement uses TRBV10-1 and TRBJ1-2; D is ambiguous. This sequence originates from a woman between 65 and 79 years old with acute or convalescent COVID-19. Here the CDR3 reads CASSRSPATGYTF. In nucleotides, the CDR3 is TGCGCCAGCAGTCGGTCTCCCGCAACTGGCTACACCTTC.